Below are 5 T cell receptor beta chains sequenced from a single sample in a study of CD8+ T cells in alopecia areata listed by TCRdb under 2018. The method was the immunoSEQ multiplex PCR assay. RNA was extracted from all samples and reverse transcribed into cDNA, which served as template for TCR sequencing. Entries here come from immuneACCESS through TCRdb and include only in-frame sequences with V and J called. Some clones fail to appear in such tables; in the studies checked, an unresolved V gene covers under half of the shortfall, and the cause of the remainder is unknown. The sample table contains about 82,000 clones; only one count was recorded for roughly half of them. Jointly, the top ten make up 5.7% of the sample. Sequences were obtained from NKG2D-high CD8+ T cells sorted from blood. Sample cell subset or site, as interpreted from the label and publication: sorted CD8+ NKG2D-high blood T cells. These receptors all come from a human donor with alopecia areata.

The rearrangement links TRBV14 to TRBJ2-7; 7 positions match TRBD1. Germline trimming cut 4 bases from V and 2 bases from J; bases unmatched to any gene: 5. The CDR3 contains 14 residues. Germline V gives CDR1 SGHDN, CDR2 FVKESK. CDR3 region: CASSPLTGTYEQYF. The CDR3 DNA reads TGTGCCAGCAGCCCCTTGACAGGGACCTACGAGCAGTACTTC.

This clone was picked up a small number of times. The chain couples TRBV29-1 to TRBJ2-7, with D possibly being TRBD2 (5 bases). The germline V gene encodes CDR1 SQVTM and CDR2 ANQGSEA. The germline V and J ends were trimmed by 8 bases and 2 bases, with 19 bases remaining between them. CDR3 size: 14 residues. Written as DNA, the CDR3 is TGCAGCATCCCAGAGGGAGATAGTACCTACGAGCAGTACTTC. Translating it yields CSIPEGDSTYEQYF.

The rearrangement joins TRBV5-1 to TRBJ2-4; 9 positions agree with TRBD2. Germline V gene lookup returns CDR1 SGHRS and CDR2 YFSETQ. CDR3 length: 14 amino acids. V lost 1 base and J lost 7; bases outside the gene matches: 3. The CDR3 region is CASSLSSGVNIQYF. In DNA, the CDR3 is TGCGCCAGCAGCTTGTCTAGCGGGGTTAACATTCAGTACTTC.

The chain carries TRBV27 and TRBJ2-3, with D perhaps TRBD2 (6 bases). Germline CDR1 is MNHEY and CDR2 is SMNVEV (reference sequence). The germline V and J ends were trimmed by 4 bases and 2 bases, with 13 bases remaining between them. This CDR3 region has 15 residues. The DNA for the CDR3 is TGTGCCAGCAGTTGGGAGGACGGAGACACAGATACGCAGTATTTT. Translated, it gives CASSWEDGDTDTQYF.

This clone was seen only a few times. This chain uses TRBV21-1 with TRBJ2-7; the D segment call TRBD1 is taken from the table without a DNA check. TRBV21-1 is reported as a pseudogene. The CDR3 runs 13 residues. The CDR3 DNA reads TGTGCCAGCAGCAGACCGGACAGCTACGAGCAGTACTTC. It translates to CASSRPDSYEQYF.